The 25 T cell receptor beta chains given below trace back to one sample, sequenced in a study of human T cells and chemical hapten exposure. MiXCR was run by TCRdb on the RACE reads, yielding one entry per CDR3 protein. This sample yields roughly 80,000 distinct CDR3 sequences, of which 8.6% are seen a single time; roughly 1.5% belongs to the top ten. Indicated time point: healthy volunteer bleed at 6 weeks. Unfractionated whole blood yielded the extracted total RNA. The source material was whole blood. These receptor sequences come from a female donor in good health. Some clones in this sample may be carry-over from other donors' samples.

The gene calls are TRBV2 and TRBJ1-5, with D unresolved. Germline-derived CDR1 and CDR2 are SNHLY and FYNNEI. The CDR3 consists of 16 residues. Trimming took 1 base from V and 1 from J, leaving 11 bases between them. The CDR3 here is CASSEEAGSSNQPQHF. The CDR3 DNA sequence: TGTGCCAGCAGTGAAGAGGCCGGATCGAGCAATCAGCCCCAGCATTTT. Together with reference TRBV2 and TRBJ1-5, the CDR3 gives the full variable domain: EPEVTQTPSHQVTQMGQEVILRCVPISNHLYFYWYRQILGQKVEFLVSFYNNEISEKSEIFDDQFSVERPDGSNFTLKIRSTKLEDSAMYFCASSEEAGSSNQPQHFGDGTRLSIL.

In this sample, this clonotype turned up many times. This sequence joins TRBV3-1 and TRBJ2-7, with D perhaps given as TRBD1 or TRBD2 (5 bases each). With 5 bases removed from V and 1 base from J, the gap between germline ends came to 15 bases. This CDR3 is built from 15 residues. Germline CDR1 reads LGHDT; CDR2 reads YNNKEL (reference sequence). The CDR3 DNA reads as TGTGCCAGCAGCGCCGGGGCGTTCTCGTCCTACGAGCAGTACTTC. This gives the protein CASSAGAFSSYEQYF.

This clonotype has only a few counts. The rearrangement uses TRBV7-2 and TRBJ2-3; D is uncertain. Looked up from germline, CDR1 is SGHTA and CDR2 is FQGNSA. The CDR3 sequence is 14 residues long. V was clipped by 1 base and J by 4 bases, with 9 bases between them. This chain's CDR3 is CASSLGVKADTQYF. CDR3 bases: TGTGCCAGCAGCTTAGGCGTGAAGGCAGATACGCAGTATTTT.

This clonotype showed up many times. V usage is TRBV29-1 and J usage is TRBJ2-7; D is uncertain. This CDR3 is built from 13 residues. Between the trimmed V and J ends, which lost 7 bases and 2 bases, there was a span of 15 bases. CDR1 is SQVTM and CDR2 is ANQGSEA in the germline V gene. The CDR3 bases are TGCAGCGGGGGAAAAATCGATCCCTACGAGCAGTACTTC. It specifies CSGGKIDPYEQYF.

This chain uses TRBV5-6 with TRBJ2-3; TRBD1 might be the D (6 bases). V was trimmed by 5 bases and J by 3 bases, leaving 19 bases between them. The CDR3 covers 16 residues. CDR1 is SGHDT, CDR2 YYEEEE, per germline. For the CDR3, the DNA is TGTGCCAGCAGTTCTCAACTAAGGGGGTTAACAGATACGCAGTATTTT. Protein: CASSSQLRGLTDTQYF. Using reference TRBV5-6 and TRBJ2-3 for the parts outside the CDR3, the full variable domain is DAGVTQSPTHLIKTRGQQVTLRCSPKSGHDTVSWYQQALGQGPQFIFQYYEEEERQRGNFPDRFSGHQFPNYSSELNVNALLLGDSALYLCASSSQLRGLTDTQYFGPGTRLTVL.

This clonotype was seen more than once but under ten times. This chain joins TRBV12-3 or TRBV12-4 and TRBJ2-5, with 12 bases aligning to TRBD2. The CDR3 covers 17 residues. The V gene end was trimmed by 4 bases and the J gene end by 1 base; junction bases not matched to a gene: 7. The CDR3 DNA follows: TGTGCCAGCAGTTCGAGTCTAGCGGGGGGGCGCCAAGAGACCCAGTACTTC. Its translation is CASSSSLAGGRQETQYF.

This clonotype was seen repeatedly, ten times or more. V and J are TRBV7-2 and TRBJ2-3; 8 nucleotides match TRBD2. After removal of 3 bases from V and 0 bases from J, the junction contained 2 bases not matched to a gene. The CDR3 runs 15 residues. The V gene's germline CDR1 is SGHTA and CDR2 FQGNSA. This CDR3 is CASSFSGDSTDTQYF. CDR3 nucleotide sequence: TGTGCCAGCAGCTTTAGCGGGGATAGCACAGATACGCAGTATTTT.

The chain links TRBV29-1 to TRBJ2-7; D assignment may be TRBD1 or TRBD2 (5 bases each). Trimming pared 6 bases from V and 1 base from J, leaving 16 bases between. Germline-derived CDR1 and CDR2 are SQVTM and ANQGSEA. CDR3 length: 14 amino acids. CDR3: CSVLDPGASYEQYF. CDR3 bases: TGCAGCGTCTTAGATCCCGGGGCTTCCTACGAGCAGTACTTC.

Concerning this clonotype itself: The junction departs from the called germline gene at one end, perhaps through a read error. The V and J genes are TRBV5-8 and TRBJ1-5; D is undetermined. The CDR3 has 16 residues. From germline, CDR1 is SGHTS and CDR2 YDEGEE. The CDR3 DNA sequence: TGTGCCAGCAGCTTGGTGACGGTATATAGCAATCAGCCCCAGAATTTT. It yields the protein CASSLVTVYSNQPQNF.

CDR3 nucleotides: TGTGCCAGTAGGGATACCTGGGAGGGGGCCGGGGAGCTGTTTTTT. Translated, it gives CASRDTWEGAGELFF. This sequence joins TRBV19 and TRBJ2-2, with TRBD2 as a possible D gene (7 bases). This CDR3 comprises 15 residues. V lost 6 bases and J lost 6, with 17 bases in between. In germline, CDR1 is LNHDA, CDR2 SQIVND (reference sequence).

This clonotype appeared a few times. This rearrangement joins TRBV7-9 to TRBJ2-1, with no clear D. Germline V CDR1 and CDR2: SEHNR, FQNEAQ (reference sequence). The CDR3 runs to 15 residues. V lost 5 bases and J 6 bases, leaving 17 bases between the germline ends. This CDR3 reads CASSVDTLPSNEQFF. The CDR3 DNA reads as TGTGCCAGCAGCGTAGACACCTTACCCTCCAATGAGCAGTTCTTC.

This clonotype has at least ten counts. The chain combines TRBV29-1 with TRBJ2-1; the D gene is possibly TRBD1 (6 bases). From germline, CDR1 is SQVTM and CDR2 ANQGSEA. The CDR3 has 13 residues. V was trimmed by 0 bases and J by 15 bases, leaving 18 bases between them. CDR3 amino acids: CSVEDRGRFEGFF. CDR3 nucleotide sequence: TGCAGCGTTGAAGACAGGGGCAGGTTCGAGGGGTTCTTC.

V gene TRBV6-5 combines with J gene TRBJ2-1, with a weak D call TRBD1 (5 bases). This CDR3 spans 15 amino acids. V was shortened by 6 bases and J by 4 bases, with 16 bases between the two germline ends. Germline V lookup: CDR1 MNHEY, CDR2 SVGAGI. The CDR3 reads CASRRGRAGYNEQFF. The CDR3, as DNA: TGTGCCAGCAGACGCGGACGAGCAGGGTACAATGAGCAGTTCTTC.

CDR3 in amino acids: CASTKGAGVGNQPQHF. The CDR3 DNA sequence: TGTGCCAGCACCAAGGGGGCCGGGGTTGGCAATCAGCCCCAGCATTTT. This sequence joins TRBV6-6 and TRBJ1-5; 7 positions agree with TRBD1. This CDR3 has 16 amino acids. The germline CDR1 and CDR2 sequences are MNHNY and SVGAGI (reference sequence). V was pared by 7 bases and J by 2 bases, with 11 bases of the junction left unmatched.

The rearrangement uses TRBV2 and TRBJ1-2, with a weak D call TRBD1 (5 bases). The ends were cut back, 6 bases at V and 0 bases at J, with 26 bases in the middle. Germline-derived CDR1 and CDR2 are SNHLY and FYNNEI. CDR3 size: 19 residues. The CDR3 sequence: CASRAHYNPRDLTNYGYTF. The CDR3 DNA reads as TGTGCCAGCAGGGCTCACTACAACCCTAGGGACTTAACTAACTATGGCTACACCTTC.

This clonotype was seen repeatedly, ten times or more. The CDR3 loop reads CASNEARGKWENTEAFF. The CDR3 region has the DNA TGTGCCAGCAATGAGGCGAGGGGGAAGTGGGAGAACACTGAAGCTTTCTTT. The chain employs TRBV5-6 and TRBJ1-1; a possible D gene is TRBD1 (6 bases). CDR3 length: 17 residues. The germline CDR1 and CDR2 sequences are SGHDT and YYEEEE. Trimming pared 6 bases from V and 1 base from J, leaving 22 bases between.

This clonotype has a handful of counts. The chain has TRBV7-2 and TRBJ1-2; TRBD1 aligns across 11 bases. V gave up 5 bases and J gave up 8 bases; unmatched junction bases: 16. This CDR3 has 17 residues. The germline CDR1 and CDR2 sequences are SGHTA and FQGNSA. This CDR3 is CASSVNSGQGARGGYTF. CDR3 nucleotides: TGTGCCAGCAGCGTAAACTCTGGACAGGGGGCGCGTGGGGGCTACACCTTC.

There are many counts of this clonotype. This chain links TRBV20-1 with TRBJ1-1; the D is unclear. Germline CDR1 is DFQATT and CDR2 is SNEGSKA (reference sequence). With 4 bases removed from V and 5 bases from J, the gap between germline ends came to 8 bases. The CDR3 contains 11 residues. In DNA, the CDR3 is TGCAGTGCTATGATCGGGACTGAAGCTTTCTTT. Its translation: CSAMIGTEAFF.

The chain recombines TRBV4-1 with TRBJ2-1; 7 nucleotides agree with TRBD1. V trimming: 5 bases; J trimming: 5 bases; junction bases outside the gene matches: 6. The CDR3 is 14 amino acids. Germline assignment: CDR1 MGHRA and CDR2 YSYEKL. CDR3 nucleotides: TGCGCCAGCAGCAGACCCGACAGGGACAATGAGCAGTTCTTC. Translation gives CASSRPDRDNEQFF.

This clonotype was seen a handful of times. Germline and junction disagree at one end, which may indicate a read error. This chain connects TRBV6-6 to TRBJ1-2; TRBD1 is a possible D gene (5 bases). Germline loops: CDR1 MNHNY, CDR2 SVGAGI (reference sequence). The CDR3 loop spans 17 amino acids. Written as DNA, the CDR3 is TGTGCCAGCAGTTACGGAGACAGCCGTTTACTTAACGATGGCTACACCTTC. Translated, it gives CASSYGDSRLLNDGYTF.

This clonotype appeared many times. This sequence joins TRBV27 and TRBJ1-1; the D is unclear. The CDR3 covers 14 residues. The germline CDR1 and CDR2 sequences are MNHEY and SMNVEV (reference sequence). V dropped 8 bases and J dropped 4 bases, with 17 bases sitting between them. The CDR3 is CASSRGVGGTEAFF. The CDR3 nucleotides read TGTGCCAGCTCCCGTGGGGTCGGTGGCACTGAAGCTTTCTTT.

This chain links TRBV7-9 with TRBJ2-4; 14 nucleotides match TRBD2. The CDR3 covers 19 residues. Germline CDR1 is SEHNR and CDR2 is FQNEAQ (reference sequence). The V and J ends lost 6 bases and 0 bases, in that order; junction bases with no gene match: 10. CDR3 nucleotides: TGTGCCAGCAGATCGGGACTAGCGGGGGACCGCTTAGCCAAAAACATTCAGTACTTC. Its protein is CASRSGLAGDRLAKNIQYF.

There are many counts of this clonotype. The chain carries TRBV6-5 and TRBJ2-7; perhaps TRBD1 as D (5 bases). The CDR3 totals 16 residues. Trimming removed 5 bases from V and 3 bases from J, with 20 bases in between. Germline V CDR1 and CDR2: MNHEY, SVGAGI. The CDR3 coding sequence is TGTGCCAGCAGTCCAAGCTACAGGTCAGACAACTACGAGCAGTACTTC. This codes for CASSPSYRSDNYEQYF.

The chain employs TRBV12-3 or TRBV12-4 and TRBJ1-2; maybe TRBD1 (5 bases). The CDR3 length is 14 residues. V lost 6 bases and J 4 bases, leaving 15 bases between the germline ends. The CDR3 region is CASSPTGSIYGYTF. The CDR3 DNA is TGTGCCAGCAGCCCCACAGGATCGATCTATGGCTACACCTTC.

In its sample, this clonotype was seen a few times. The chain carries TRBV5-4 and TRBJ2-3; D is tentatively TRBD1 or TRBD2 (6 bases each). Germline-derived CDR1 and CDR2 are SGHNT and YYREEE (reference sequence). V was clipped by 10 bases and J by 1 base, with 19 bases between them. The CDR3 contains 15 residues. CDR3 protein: CALHGGLPGTDTQYF. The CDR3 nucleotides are TGTGCCCTCCATGGGGGGCTACCAGGCACAGATACGCAGTATTTT. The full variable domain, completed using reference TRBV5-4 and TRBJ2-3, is ETGVTQSPTHLIKTRGQQVTLRCSSQSGHNTVSWYQQALGQGPQFIFQYYREEENGRGNFPPRFSGLQFPNYSSELNVNALELDDSALYLCALHGGLPGTDTQYFGPGTRLTVL.